These T cell receptor beta chains were read from a single sample in a study of T cells in narcolepsy. These receptors' targets are unknown. Assay: immunoSEQ multiplex PCR; the TCRdb copy retains only in-frame clones and omits some. The data contain more than 2,000 clones, approximately 24% of them seen just once; the ten biggest clones take up 4.4%. Input material: cultured CD4+ T cells from cerebrospinal fluid. All receptors come from a human donor with narcolepsy. Each CDR3 is given with its conserved first and last residue. The order of the fields is D gene, clone size, V gene, J gene, CDR3 DNA, CDR3 protein. The D gene is left open where the match is weak. The size field is filled for only some rows; it gives once, few, many or a size class.

-,-,TRBV19,TRBJ2-5,TGTGCCAGTAGTATAGGAGGGACACTCCAAGAGACCCAGTACTTC,CASSIGGTLQETQYF
-,few,TRBV5-6,TRBJ2-5,TGTGCCAGCAGTCCAAGGTATCCAATCCTGGAGACCCAGTACTTC,CASSPRYPILETQYF
TRBD2,-,TRBV10-3,TRBJ2-3,TGTGCCATCAGTGAGTCGGGTAGCGGGGGACGGGATACGCAGTATTTT,CAISESGSGGRDTQYF
TRBD2,-,TRBV19,TRBJ2-2,TGTGCCAGTAGTACGAGACTAGCGGGGGCCCTCGCGAACACCGGGGAGCTGTTTTTT,CASSTRLAGALANTGELFF
-,large,TRBV2,TRBJ1-1,TGTGCCAGCAGTGATTGGGGACAGAACACTGAAGCTTTCTTT,CASSDWGQNTEAFF
TRBD1,few,TRBV12-5,TRBJ1-5,TGTGCTAGTGGTTTTGAGGGGGCGAGTCAGCCCCAGCATTTT,CASGFEGASQPQHF
TRBD2,medium-sized,TRBV2,TRBJ2-7,TGTGCCAGCAGTGGCGGCGGGGGGCTCTCCTACGAGCAGTACTTC,CASSGGGGLSYEQYF
TRBD1,-,TRBV2,TRBJ1-2,TGTGCCAGCAGTCGGGACAGTTCTAGCTACACCTTC,CASSRDSSSYTF
-,-,TRBV5-1,TRBJ2-7,TGCGCCAGCAGCCCACTTAACTCCCCCTCCTTCTACGAGCAGTACTTC,CASSPLNSPSFYEQYF
TRBD1,-,TRBV2,TRBJ1-5,TGTGCCAGCAGTGACCGCGCCCAGGGGGGCAATCAGCCCCAGCATTTT,CASSDRAQGGNQPQHF
-,-,TRBV7-8,TRBJ2-5,TGTGCCAGCAGCTTAGCACAGTACAGGACCCAGTACTTC,CASSLAQYRTQYF
-,-,TRBV6-6,TRBJ1-3,TGTGCCAGCAGGGAAGAGATCTCTGGAAACACCATATATTTT,CASREEISGNTIYF
-,-,TRBV18,TRBJ2-7,TGTGCCAGCTCAGGCGACCAGGCTACCTACGAGCAGTACTTC,CASSGDQATYEQYF